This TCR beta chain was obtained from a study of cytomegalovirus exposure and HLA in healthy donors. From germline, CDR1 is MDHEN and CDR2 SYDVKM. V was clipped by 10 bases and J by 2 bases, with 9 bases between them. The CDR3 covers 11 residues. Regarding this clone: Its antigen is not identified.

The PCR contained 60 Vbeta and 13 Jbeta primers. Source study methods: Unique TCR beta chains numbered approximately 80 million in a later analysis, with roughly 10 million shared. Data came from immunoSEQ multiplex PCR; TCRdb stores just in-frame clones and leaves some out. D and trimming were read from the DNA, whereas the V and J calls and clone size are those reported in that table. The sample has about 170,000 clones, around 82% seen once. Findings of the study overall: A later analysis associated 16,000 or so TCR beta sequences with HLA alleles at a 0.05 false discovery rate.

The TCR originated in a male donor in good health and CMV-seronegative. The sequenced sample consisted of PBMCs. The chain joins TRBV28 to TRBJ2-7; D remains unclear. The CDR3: CAIGPAYEQYF. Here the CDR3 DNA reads TGTGCCATTGGGCCTGCCTACGAGCAGTACTTC. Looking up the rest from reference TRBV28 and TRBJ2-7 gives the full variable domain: DVKVTQSSRYLVKRTGEKVFLECVQDMDHENMFWYRQDPGLGLRLIYFSYDVKMKEKGDIPEGYSVSREKKERFSLILESASTNQTSMYLCAIGPAYEQYFGPGTRLTVT.